Listed below are T cell receptor beta chains from one sample, sequenced in a study of T cell repertoires in cytomegalovirus infection. TCRdb independently ran MiXCR on the reads; one entry per CDR3 protein. The table records 200,000 to 300,000 distinct CDR3 sequences, roughly 9% of them present only once. The specimen sequenced was PBMCs. The receptors stem from a human donor in good health (CMV status not recorded). Some clones in this sample may be carry-over from other donors' samples. CDR3s include the opening cysteine and the closing phenylalanine or tryptophan. Each record gives: clone size, V gene, D gene, CDR3 length, J gene, CDR3 DNA, CDR3 protein. D genes are given only for firm matches. Where a row states a size, it is once, few, many or the class of an expanded clone; other rows omit it.

>many|TRBV7-2|-|15|TRBJ2-3
TGTGCCAGCAGCTTAGTGTTGGTTAGCACAGATACGCAGTATTTT
CASSLVLVSTDTQYF
>-|TRBV29-1|-|14|TRBJ2-7
TGCAGCGTTGAGCAAGGACCAGGTACCTACGAGCAGTACTTC
CSVEQGPGTYEQYF
>many|TRBV6-2/TRBV6-3|TRBD2|16|TRBJ2-5
TGTGCCAGCAGAACCGGGACTAGCGGGGGCCAAGAGACCCAGTACTTC
CASRTGTSGGQETQYF
>few|TRBV20-1|TRBD1|14|TRBJ1-2
TGCAGTGCGCCTAGGACAGGGGGCAACTATGGCTACACCTTC
CSAPRTGGNYGYTF
>many|TRBV7-9|-|13|TRBJ1-1
TGTGCCAGCAGCTTAGACAGTAGGACTGAAGCTTTCTTT
CASSLDSRTEAFF
>many|TRBV6-2/TRBV6-3|TRBD1|14|TRBJ2-7
TGTGCCAGCAGAGCGACAGGGAACAAGGGCGAGCAGTACTTC
CASRATGNKGEQYF
>many|TRBV7-2|-|16|TRBJ1-6
TGTGCCAGCAGCTCGGGCTATAGCTCCTATAATTCACCCCTCCACTTT
CASSSGYSSYNSPLHF
>many|TRBV14|-|15|TRBJ2-1
TGTGCCAGCAGCCTTTCAGGGGCTACTTACAATGAGCAGTTCTTC
CASSLSGATYNEQFF
>many|TRBV10-3|-|13|TRBJ1-2
TGTGCCATCAGTGAGACAGGGTACGATGGCTACACCTTC
CAISETGYDGYTF
>few|TRBV6-1|TRBD1|14|TRBJ1-1
TGTGCCAGCAGTAGGGGACAGACGAACACTGAAGCTTTCTTT
CASSRGQTNTEAFF
>many|TRBV7-2|TRBD1|14|TRBJ1-3
TGTGCCAGCAGCTTTACAGGGGCGGGAAACACCATATATTTT
CASSFTGAGNTIYF
>many|TRBV7-2|TRBD2|15|TRBJ2-7
TGTGCCAGCAGCTCTTGGGCGGGGGAAGGCCTCGAGCAGTACTTC
CASSSWAGEGLEQYF
>many|TRBV6-2/TRBV6-3|TRBD1|18|TRBJ1-1
TGTGCCAGCAGTTCACAACTTATTGTTCGGGACAGGGGCACTGAAGCTTTCTTT
CASSSQLIVRDRGTEAFF
>many|TRBV7-6|-|16|TRBJ2-3
TGTGCCAGCAGCTTAGGAGCGGGCCGGGGGACAGATACGCAGTATTTT
CASSLGAGRGTDTQYF
>-|TRBV7-9|TRBD1|15|TRBJ2-2
TGTGCCAGCAGCTCTCCAAAGGGGGCCCTAGTGGTGCTGTTTTTT
CASSSPKGALVVLFF
>few|TRBV19|TRBD1|16|TRBJ1-5
TGTGCCAGTAGTACTCGGGACAGGGGGAACAATCAGCCCCAGCATTTT
CASSTRDRGNNQPQHF